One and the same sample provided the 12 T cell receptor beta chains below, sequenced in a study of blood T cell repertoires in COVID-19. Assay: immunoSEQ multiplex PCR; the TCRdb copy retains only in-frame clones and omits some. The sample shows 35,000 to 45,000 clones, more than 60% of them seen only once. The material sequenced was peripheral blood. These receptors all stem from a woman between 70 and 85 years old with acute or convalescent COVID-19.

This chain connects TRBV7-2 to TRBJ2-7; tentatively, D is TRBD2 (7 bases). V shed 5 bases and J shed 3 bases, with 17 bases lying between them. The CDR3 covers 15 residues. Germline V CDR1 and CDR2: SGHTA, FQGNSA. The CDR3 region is CASSPGRGAFYEQYF. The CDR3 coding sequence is TGTGCCAGCAGCCCCGGCCGGGGGGCGTTCTACGAGCAGTACTTC.

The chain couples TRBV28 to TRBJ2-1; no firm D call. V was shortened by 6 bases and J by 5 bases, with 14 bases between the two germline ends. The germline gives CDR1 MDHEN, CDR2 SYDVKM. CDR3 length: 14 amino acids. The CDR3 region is CASSLYESHNEQFF. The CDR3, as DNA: TGTGCCAGCAGCCTTTATGAGTCCCACAATGAGCAGTTCTTC. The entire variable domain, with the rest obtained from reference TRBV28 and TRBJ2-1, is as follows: DVKVTQSSRYLVKRTGEKVFLECVQDMDHENMFWYRQDPGLGLRLIYFSYDVKMKEKGDIPEGYSVSREKKERFSLILESASTNQTSMYLCASSLYESHNEQFFGPGTRLTVL.

In DNA, the CDR3 is TGTGCCAGCAGCTTAGTACAGTTCGAGCAGTACTTC. Protein product: CASSLVQFEQYF. The chain couples TRBV11-2 to TRBJ2-7, with D hard to call. The CDR3 is 12 amino acids. V was clipped by 1 base and J by 6 bases, with 7 bases between them. Germline CDR1 is SGHAT and CDR2 is FQNNGV.

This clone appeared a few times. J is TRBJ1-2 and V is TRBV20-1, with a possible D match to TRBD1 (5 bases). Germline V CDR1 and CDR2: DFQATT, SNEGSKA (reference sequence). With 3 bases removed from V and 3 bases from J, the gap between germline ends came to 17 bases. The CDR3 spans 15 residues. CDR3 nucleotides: TGCAGTGCTAGTCCAGACGGGACTGGAGACTATGGCTACACCTTC. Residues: CSASPDGTGDYGYTF.

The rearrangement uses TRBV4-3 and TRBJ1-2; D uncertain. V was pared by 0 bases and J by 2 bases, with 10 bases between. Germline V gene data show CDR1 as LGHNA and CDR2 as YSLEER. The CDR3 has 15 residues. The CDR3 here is CASSQDSQPNYGYTF. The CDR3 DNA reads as TGCGCCAGCAGCCAAGATAGCCAGCCAAACTATGGCTACACCTTC.

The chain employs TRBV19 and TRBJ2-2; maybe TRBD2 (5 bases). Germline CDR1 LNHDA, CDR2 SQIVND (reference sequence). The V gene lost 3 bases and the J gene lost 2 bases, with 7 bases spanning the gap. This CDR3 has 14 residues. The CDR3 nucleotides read TGTGCCAGTAGTATGGAGGCCAACACCGGGGAGCTGTTTTTT. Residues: CASSMEANTGELFF.

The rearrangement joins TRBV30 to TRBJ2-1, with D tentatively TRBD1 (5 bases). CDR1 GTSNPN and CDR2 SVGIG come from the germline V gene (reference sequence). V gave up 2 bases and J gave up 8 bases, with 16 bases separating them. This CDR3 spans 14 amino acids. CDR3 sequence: CAWSSLGEMDEQFF. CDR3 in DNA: TGTGCCTGGAGTTCCCTAGGGGAAATGGATGAGCAGTTCTTC. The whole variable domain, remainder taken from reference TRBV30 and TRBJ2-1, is SQTIHQWPATLVQPVGSPLSLECTVEGTSNPNLYWYRQAAGRGLQLLFYSVGIGQISSEVPQNLSASRPQDRQFILSSKKLLLSDSGFYLCAWSSLGEMDEQFFGPGTRLTVL.

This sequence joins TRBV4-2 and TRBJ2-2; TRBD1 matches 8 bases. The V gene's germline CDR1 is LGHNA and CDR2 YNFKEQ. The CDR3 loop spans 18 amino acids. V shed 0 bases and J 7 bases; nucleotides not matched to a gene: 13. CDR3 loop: CASSQDQAGGADLGELFF. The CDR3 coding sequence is TGTGCCAGCAGCCAAGATCAGGCAGGGGGCGCAGATCTCGGGGAGCTGTTTTTT.

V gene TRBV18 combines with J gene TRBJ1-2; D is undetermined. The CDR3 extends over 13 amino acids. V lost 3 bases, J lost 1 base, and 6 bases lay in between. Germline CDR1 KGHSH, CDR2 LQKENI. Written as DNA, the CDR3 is TGTGCCAGCTCACCTATCAGTAACTATGGCTACACCTTC. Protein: CASSPISNYGYTF.

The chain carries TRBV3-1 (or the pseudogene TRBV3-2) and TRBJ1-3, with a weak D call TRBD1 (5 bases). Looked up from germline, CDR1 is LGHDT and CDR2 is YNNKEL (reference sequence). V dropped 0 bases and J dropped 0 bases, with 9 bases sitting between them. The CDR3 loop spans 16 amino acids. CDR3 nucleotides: TGTGCCAGCAGCCAAGATCCGGGGGTCTCTGGAAACACCATATATTTT. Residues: CASSQDPGVSGNTIYF.

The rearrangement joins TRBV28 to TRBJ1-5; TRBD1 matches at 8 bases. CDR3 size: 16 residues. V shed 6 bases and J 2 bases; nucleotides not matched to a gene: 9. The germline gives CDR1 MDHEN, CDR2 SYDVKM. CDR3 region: CASSTSGQGGNQPQHF. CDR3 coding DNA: TGTGCCAGCAGCACCAGCGGACAGGGCGGCAATCAGCCCCAGCATTTT. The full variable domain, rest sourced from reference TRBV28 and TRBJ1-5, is DVKVTQSSRYLVKRTGEKVFLECVQDMDHENMFWYRQDPGLGLRLIYFSYDVKMKEKGDIPEGYSVSREKKERFSLILESASTNQTSMYLCASSTSGQGGNQPQHFGDGTRLSIL.

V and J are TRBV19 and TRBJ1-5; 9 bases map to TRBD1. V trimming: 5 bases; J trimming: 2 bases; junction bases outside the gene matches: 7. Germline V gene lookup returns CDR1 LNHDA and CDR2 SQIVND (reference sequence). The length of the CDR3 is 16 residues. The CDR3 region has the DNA TGTGCCAGTAGTCAACAGGGGGCAAGTGGCAATCAGCCCCAGCATTTT. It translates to CASSQQGASGNQPQHF.